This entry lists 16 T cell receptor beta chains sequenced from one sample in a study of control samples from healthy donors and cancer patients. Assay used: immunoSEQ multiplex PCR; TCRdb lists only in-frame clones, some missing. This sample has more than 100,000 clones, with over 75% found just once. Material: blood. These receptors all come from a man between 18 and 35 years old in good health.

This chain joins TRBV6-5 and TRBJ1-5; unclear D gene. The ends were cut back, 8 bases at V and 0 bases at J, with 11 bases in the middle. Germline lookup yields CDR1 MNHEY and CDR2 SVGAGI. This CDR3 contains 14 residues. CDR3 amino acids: CASSQESSNQPQHF. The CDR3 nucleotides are TGTGCCAGCTCTCAAGAGAGTAGCAATCAGCCCCAGCATTTT.

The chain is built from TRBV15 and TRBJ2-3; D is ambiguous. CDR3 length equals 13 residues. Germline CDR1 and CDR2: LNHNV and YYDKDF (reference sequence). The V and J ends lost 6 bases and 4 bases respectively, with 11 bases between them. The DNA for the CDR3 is TGTGCCACCAGTCCCGGACGGCCAGATACGCAGTATTTT. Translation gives CATSPGRPDTQYF.

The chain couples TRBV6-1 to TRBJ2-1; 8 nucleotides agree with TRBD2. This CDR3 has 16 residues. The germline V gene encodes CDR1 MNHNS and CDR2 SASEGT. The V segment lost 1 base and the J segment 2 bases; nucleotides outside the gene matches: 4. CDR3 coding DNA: TGTGCCAGCAGTGAAGAGCCGGGACTAGCCTACAATGAGCAGTTCTTC. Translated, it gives CASSEEPGLAYNEQFF.

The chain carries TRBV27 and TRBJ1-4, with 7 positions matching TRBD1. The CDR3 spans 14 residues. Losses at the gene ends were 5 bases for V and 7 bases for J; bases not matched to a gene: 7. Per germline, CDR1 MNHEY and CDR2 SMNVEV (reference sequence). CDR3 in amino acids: CASSTGDRLEKLFF. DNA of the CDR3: TGTGCCAGCAGTACAGGGGATCGTCTTGAAAAACTGTTTTTT.

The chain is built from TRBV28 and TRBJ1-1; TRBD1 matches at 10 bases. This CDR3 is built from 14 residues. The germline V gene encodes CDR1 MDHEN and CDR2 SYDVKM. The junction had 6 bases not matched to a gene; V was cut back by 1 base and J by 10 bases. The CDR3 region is CASSLFPGQGRAFF. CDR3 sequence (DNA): TGTGCCAGCAGTTTATTTCCGGGACAGGGGAGAGCTTTCTTT.

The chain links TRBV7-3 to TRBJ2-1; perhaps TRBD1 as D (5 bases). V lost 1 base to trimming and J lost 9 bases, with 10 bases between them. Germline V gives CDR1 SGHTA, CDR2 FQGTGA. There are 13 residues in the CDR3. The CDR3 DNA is TGTGCCAGCAGCTTAAGTAGGGGAAGTGAGCAGTTCTTC. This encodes CASSLSRGSEQFF. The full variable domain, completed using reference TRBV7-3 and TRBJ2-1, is GAGVSQTPSNKVTEKGKYVELRCDPISGHTALYWYRQSLGQGPEFLIYFQGTGAADDSGLPNDRFFAVRPEGSVSTLKIQRTERGDSAVYLCASSLSRGSEQFFGPGTRLTVL.

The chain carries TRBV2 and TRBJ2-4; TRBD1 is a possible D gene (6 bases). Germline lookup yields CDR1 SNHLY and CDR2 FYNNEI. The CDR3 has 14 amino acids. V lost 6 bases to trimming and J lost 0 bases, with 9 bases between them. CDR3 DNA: TGTGCCAGCAGAGCAGGGGTAGCCAAAAACATTCAGTACTTC. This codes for CASRAGVAKNIQYF.

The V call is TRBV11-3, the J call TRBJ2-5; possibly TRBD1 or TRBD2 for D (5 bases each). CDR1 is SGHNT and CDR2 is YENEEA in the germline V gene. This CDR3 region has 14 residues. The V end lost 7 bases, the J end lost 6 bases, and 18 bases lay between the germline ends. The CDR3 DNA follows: TGTGCCAGCACGGGGACGCCAAAGGAGAAGACCCAGTACTTC. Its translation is CASTGTPKEKTQYF.

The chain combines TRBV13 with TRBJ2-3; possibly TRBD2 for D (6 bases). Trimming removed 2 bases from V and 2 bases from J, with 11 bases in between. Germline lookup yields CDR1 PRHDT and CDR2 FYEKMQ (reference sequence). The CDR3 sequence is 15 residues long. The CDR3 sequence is CASSLTRRDTDTQYF. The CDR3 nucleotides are TGTGCCAGCAGCTTAACACGGCGGGACACAGATACGCAGTATTTT.

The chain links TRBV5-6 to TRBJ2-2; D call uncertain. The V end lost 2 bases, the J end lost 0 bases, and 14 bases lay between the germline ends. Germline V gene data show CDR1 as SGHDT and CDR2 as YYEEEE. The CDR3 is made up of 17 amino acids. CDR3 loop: CASSFRGARTNTGELFF. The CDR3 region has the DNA TGTGCCAGCAGCTTCCGTGGTGCTAGAACGAACACCGGGGAGCTGTTTTTT.

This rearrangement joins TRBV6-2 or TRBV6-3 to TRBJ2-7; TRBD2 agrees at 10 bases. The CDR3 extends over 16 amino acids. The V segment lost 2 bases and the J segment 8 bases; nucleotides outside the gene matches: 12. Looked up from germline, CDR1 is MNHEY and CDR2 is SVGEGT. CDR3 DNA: TGTGCCAGCAGTTACGGAAGCGGGAGGGCCTTATTAAAGCAGTACGTC. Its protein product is CASSYGSGRALLKQYV.

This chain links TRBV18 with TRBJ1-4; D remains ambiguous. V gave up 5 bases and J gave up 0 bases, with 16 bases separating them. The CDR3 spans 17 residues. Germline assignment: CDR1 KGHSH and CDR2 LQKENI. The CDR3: CASSINQAAATNEKLFF. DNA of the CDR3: TGTGCCAGCTCAATAAACCAGGCAGCTGCAACTAATGAAAAACTGTTTTTT.

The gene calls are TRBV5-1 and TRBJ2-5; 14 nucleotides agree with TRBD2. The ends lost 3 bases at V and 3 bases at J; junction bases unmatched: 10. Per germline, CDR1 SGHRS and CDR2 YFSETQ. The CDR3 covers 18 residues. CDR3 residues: CASSSRETSGRAEETQYF. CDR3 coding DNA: TGCGCCAGCAGCTCGAGAGAGACTAGCGGGAGGGCCGAAGAGACCCAGTACTTC.

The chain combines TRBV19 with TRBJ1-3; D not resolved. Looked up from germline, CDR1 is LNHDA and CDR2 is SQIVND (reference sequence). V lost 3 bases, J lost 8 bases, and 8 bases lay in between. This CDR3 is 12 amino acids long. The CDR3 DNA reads TGTGCCAGTAGTATGACGGACTACACCATATATTTT. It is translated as CASSMTDYTIYF.

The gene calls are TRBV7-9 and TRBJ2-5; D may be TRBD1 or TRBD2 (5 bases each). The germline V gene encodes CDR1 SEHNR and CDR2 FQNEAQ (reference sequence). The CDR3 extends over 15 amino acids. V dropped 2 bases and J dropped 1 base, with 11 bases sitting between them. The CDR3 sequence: CASSLHRGTQETQYF. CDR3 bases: TGTGCCAGCAGCTTACATCGTGGGACCCAAGAGACCCAGTACTTC.

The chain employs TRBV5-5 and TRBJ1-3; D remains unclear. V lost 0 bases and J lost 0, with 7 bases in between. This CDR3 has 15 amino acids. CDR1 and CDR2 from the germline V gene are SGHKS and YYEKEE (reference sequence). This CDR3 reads CASSLAPYSGNTIYF. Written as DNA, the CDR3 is TGTGCCAGCAGCTTGGCTCCGTACTCTGGAAACACCATATATTTT.